Within the sample, the clone carrying this T cell receptor beta chain is medium-sized. These data originate in a study of T cells in Graves' hyperthyroidism and ophthalmopathy. RNA transcripts yielded amplified TCR beta CDR3 regions. RT-PCR in the first round (using the HTBI primer set) targeted the TCR CDR3. TCRdb re-called the multiplex PCR reads through MiXCR, storing one row per CDR3 protein. Of under 130,000 distinct CDR3 sequences listed, about 45% are singletons. CDR3 length: 17 amino acids. Germline trimming cut 4 bases from V and 2 bases from J; bases unmatched to any gene: 13. Looked up from germline, CDR1 is SGHAT and CDR2 is FQNNGV.

Sequenced input: blood. The J gene is TRBJ1-2, the V gene TRBV11-2; 7 bases are shared with TRBD1. The receptor comes from a man in his forties or fifties with Graves' hyperthyroidism. CDR3 amino acids: CASSSADKGALNYGYTF. The CDR3, as DNA: TGTGCCAGCAGCTCCGCGGACAAGGGGGCCCTAAACTATGGCTACACCTTC.